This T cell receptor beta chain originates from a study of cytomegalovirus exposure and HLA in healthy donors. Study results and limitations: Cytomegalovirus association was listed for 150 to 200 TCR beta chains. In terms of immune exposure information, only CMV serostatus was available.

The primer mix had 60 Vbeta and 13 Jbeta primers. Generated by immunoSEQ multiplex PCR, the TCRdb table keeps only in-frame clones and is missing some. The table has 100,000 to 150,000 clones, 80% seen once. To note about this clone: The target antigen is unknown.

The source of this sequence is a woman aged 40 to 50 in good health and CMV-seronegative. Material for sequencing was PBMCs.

CDR3 loop: CAISEGQGLEAFF. For the CDR3, the DNA is TGTGCCATCAGTGAGGGACAGGGTCTTGAAGCTTTCTTT. The V call is TRBV10-3, the J call TRBJ1-1, with TRBD1 identical over 8 bases. This CDR3 has 13 amino acids. With V trimmed by 2 bases and J by 7 bases, 3 bases remained unmatched. Germline V gene data show CDR1 as ENHRY and CDR2 as SYGVKD.